A single TCR beta chain is shown here with its context. This clonotype was seen at least ten times. What this receptor recognizes is not known. No base quality information exists; no much larger clone differs at one position. cDNA was synthesized by template-switch 5'RACE using a primer carrying a 10-nucleotide random unique molecular identifier by which each TCR transcript was tagged. Each sequencing run produced over 200 million TCR-beta sequences covering 15-18 subjects. The RNeasy kit was used for extraction of total RNA. TCR-beta VDJ regions were amplified with primers for the TCR constant region and the 5'RACE anchor, using the KAPA Real-time Library Amplification kit. Sample indexes and Illumina adaptors were added in a first PCR, and a second PCR then increased library yield. After purification with Ampure beads, the TCR product of roughly 650 bp was size-selected on a 2% E-gel SizeSelection system. Before pooling, library quality was checked on a Bioanalyzer, concentration was measured with Qubit, and libraries were quantified with the Kapa Library Quantification kit. An Illumina HiSeq 2500 was used to sequence the libraries paired-end at 2 x 150 bp. To increase sequence diversity, about 23-32% phiX was spiked into each library pool. The study's own analysis went as follows. Quality-filtered reads were processed with the UMI-based MiGEC pipeline, and over 90% of raw TCR sequences were removed by the MiGEC pipeline during error correction. VDJ genes were aligned to IMGT germline references, and clonotypes were defined by unique CDR3 amino acid sequence plus V-J genes. VDJtools evaluated clonal expansion, Shannon diversity and CDR3 relatedness (CalcPairwiseDistances, ClusterSamples); CLCbio workbench built phylogenetic trees. A clone was classed as expanded if it had 8 or more unique UMIs, a cutoff based on coefficient-of-variation modelling across technical triplicates. TCRdb cleaned the public reads at Q25 with fastp, built clones with MiXCR and kept in-frame beta chains. Rows matching on CDR3 protein sequence are summarized as one entry with the most common DNA and genes. TCRdb assigned the V and J calls; the authors' analysis was not used. In all, the sample holds roughly 80,000 distinct CDR3 sequences, and over 9% of those were seen once. The biggest ten clones account for about 2% of the sample.

The source of the sample is a study of neurological immune-mediated disorders (dated by TCRdb to about 2019). About the full investigation: Peripheral blood TCR-beta repertoires from HTLV-I-associated myelopathy (HAM/TSP) patients, multiple sclerosis patients and healthy controls were compared by UMI-based sequencing. Longitudinal samples, technical triplicates and paired sorted CD4+ and CD8+ T-cell subsets, alongside PBMC samples, were included among the roughly 97 TCR-beta libraries. Of the approximately 70 subjects in the cohort, roughly 14 were HAM/TSP patients, 34 were multiple sclerosis patients, and some 20 were healthy controls. What the study reported, not specific to this receptor: Across subjects, expanded clones never shared an identical CDR3 amino acid sequence, which suggests that the TCR-beta repertoires in every group were private. TCR clonal expansion was greatest in HAM/TSP patients and smallest in MS patients, who ranked below even healthy controls.

The healthy controls were volunteers from a blood bank in Maryland, USA. Unsorted PBMC libraries were generated from 2 million PBMCs stored in RNAlater at -80 °C until RNA extraction. PBMCs were separated from peripheral blood using Ficoll-Hypaque density gradient centrifugation and then cryopreserved in liquid nitrogen. The clonotype was recovered from a middle-aged man in good health. The sample taken for sequencing was PBMCs.

The nucleotides read TGTGCCAGCAGCGGACTGGTACGGAACACTGAAGCTTTCTTT. It translates to CASSGLVRNTEAFF. Recombination joined TRBV9 with TRBJ1-1, with the D gene uncertain. The CDR3 runs 14 amino acids, cysteine and phenylalanine included. Only the CDR3 DNA stays, 42 bases, in frame from base 1. The V and J ends are trimmed by 3 bases and 1 base, leaving 10 bases between them. CDR1 and CDR2 were assigned from the germline V gene as SGDLS and YYNGEE.